The T cell receptor (beta chain) described here comes from a study of T cells in Graves' hyperthyroidism and ophthalmopathy. Study summary: Specimen type is peripheral blood, collected at initial diagnosis prior to any treatment. Points from the study as a whole: The majority of expanded thyroid clonotypes above 0.001 also appeared in blood. Ophthalmopathy stood apart from stable hyperthyroidism in a 13 V-J model.

Germline V gene data show CDR1 as LGHNA and CDR2 as YSLEER. Trimming cost V 4 bases and J 0 bases, with 22 bases left between them. The CDR3 runs to 19 residues. Comments on this clonotype: What it recognizes is unknown.

TCR beta CDR3 regions were amplified from RNA. With the HTBI primer set, the TCR CDR3 went through a first round of RT-PCR. TCRdb re-analysed the multiplex PCR reads in MiXCR, keeping a single row per CDR3 protein. The sample records 500,000 to 650,000 distinct CDR3 sequences, 14% being singletons. The sequenced sample was blood. The rearrangement joins TRBV4-3 to TRBJ1-3; D unresolved. The receptor was derived from a woman between 50 and 59 years old with Graves' ophthalmopathy. This CDR3 is CASSLKLQKSSSSGNTIYF. As DNA, the CDR3 is TGCGCCAGCAGCCTCAAATTACAGAAGTCCTCTAGCTCTGGAAACACCATATATTTT.